This T cell receptor (beta chain) was recorded in a study of metastatic and nonmetastatic thyroid tumors. Background on the study: It was across blood and tumor or nodule tissue from malignant and benign thyroid patients that repertoires were compared.

In the authors' workflow: The study built a papillary thyroid cancer distant-metastasis classifier from CDR3 differences across clinicopathological groups. MiXCR re-clonotyped the PCR reads for TCRdb. In this record, the V and J calls reflect TCRdb's handling and not the investigators' own analysis. The sample holds about 82,000 clones; roughly an eighth are singletons and the top ten take over 7%. Findings of the study overall: As reported, TCR beta diversity in blood and tumor was significantly higher in malignant thyroid tumors than in benign nodules.

None of the patients had undergone any treatment ahead of thyroid surgery. This clone was counted ten times or more. Its target is not known. A clone one base away is much larger, so this may be a read error. The germline V gene encodes CDR1 SGHRS and CDR2 YFSETQ. This CDR3 comprises 15 residues. The clonotype was recovered from a female donor with papillary thyroid cancer or a benign thyroid nodule (not recorded which). Some clones in this sample may be carry-over from other donors' samples. The chain couples TRBV5-1 to TRBJ2-7, with 13 bases that match TRBD2. The sequenced material came from tumor tissue. The CDR3 DNA sequence: TGCGCCAGCAGCTCCGGGACTAGCGGGGCCTACGGGCAGTACTTC. Translated, it gives CASSSGTSGAYGQYF.